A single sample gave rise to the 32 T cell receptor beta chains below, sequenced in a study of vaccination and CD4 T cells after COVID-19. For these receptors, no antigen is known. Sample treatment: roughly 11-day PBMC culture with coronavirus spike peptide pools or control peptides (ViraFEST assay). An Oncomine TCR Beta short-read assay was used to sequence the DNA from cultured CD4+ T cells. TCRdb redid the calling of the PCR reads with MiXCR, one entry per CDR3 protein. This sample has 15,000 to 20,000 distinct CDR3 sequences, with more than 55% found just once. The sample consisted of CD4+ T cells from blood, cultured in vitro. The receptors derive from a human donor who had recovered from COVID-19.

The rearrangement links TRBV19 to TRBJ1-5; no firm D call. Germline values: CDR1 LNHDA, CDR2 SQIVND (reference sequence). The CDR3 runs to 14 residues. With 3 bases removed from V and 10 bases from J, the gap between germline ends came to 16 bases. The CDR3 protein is CASSISPGEKPQHF. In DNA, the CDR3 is TGTGCCAGTAGTATCTCGCCAGGTGAGAAACCCCAGCATTTT.

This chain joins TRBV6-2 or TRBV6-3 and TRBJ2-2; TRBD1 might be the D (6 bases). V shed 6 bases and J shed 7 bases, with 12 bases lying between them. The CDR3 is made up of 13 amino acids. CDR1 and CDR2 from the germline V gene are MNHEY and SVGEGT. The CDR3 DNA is TGTGCCAGCAGGCCACAGGGATTCGGGGAGCTGTTTTTT. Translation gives CASRPQGFGELFF.

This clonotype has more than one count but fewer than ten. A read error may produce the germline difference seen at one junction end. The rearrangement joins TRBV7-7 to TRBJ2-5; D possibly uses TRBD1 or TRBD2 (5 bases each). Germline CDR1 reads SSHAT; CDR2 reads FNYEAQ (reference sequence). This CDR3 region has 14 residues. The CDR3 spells CASSLGTLQETQYF. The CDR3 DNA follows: TGTGCTAGCAGCTTAGGGACGCTGCAAGAGACCCAGTACTTC.

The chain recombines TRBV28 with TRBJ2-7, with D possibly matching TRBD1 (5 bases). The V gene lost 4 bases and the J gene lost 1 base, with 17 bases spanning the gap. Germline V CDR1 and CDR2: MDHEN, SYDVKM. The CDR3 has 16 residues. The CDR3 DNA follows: TGTGCCAGCAGTTCTAATATGGGCAGGGATTCCTACGAGCAGTACTTC. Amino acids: CASSSNMGRDSYEQYF. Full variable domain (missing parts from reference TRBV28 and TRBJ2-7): DVKVTQSSRYLVKRTGEKVFLECVQDMDHENMFWYRQDPGLGLRLIYFSYDVKMKEKGDIPEGYSVSREKKERFSLILESASTNQTSMYLCASSSNMGRDSYEQYFGPGTRLTVT.

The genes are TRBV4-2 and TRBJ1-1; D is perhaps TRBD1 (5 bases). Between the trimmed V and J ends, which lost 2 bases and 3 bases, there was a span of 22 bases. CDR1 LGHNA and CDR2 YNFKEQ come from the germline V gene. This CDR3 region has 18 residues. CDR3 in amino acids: CASSQRDVRVSGYTEAFF. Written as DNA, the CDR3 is TGTGCCAGCAGCCAAAGGGACGTTCGGGTCTCGGGCTACACTGAAGCTTTCTTT.

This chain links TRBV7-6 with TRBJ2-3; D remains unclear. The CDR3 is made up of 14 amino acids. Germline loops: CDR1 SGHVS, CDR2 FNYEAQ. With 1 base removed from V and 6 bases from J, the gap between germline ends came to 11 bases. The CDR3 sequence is CASSLGTPVDTQYF. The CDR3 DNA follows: TGTGCCAGCAGCTTAGGTACCCCAGTCGATACGCAGTATTTT.

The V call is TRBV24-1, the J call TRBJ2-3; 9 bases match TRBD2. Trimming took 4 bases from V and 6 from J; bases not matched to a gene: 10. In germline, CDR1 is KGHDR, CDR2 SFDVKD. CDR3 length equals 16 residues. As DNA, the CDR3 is TGTGCCACCAGTGAACCGACTAGCGGAGGTAGGGATACGCAGTATTTT. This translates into CATSEPTSGGRDTQYF.

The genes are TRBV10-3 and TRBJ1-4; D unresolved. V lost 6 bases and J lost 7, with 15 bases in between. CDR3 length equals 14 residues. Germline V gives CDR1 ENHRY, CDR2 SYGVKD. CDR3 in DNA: TGTGCCATCAGAAGTACAGAGGAGGGTGAAAAACTGTTTTTT. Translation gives CAIRSTEEGEKLFF.

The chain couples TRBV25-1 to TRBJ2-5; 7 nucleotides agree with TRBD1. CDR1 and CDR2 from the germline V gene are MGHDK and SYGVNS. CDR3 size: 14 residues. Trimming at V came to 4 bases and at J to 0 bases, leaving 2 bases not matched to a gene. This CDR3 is CASSGDRYQETQYF. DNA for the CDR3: TGTGCCAGCAGTGGGGACAGATACCAAGAGACCCAGTACTTC.

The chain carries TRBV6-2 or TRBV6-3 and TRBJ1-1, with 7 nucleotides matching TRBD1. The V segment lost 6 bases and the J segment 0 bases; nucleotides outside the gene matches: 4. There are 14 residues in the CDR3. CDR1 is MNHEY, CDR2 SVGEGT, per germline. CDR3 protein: CASSATGMNTEAFF. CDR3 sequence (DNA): TGTGCCAGCAGCGCGACAGGGATGAACACTGAAGCTTTCTTT.

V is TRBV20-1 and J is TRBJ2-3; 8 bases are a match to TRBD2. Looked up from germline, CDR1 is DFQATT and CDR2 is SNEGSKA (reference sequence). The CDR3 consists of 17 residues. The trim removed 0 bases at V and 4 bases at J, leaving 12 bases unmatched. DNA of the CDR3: TGCAGTGCTAGAGATACGGGAGGGGGTTTTGGACCAGATACGCAGTATTTT. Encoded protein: CSARDTGGGFGPDTQYF.

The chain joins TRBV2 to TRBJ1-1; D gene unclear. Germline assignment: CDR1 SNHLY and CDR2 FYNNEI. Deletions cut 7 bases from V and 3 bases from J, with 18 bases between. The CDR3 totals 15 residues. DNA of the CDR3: TGTGCCAGCAATCGAGACGGCCCAGGCCACACTGAAGCTTTCTTT. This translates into CASNRDGPGHTEAFF.

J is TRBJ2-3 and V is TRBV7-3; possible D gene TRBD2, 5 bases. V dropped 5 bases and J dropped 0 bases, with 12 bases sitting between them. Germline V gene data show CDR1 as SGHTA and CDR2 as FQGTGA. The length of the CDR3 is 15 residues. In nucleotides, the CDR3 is TGTGCCAGCAGCCCCGCGGGTTGGAGCACAGATACGCAGTATTTT. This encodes CASSPAGWSTDTQYF.

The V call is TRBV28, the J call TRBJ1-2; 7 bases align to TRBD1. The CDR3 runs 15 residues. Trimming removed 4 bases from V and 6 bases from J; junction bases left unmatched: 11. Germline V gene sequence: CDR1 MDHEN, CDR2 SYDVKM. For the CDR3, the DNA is TGTGCCAGCAGTTCGGGGGGCAGGGGGGCTGATGGCTACACCTTC. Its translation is CASSSGGRGADGYTF.

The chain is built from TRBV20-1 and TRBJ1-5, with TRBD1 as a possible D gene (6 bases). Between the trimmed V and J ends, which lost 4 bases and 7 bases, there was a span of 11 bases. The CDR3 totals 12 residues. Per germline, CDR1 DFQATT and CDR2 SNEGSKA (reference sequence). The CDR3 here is CSAMDSDQPQHF. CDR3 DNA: TGCAGTGCTATGGACAGCGACCAGCCCCAGCATTTT.

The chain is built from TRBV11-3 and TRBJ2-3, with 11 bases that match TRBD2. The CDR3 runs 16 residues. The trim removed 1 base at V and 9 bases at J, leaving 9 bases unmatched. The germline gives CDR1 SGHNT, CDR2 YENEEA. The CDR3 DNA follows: TGTGCCAGCAGCTTAGGACTAGCGGGGCAAGCAGGGACGCAGTATTTT. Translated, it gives CASSLGLAGQAGTQYF.

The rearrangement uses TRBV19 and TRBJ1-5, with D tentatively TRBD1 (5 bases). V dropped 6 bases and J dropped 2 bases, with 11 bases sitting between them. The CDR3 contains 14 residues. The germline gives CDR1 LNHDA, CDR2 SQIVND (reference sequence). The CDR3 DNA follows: TGTGCCAGTAGCCCGGTGGGGGGCAATCAGCCCCAGCATTTT. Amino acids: CASSPVGGNQPQHF.

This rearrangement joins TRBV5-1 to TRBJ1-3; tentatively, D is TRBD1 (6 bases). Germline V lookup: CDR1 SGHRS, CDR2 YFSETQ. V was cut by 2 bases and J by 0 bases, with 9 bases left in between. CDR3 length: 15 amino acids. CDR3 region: CASSFQGSSGNTIYF. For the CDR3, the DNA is TGCGCCAGCAGCTTTCAGGGGAGCTCTGGAAACACCATATATTTT. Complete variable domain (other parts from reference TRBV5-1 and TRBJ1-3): KAGVTQTPRYLIKTRGQQVTLSCSPISGHRSVSWYQQTPGQGLQFLFEYFSETQRNKGNFPGRFSGRQFSNSRSEMNVSTLELGDSALYLCASSFQGSSGNTIYFGEGSWLTVV.

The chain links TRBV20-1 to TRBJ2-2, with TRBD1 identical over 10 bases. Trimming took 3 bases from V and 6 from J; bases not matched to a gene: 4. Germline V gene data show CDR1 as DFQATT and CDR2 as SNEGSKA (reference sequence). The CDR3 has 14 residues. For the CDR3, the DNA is TGCAGTGCTAGGGACGACAGGGGGCCCGGGGAGCTGTTTTTT. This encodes CSARDDRGPGELFF.

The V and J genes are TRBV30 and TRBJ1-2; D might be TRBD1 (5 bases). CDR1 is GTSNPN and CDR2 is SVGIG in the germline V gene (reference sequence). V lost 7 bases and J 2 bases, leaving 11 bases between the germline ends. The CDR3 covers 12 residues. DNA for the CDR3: TGTGCCTCCGGGACGGGGAACTATGGCTACACCTTC. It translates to CASGTGNYGYTF. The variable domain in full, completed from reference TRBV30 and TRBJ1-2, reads SQTIHQWPATLVQPVGSPLSLECTVEGTSNPNLYWYRQAAGRGLQLLFYSVGIGQISSEVPQNLSASRPQDRQFILSSKKLLLSDSGFYLCASGTGNYGYTFGSGTRLTVV.

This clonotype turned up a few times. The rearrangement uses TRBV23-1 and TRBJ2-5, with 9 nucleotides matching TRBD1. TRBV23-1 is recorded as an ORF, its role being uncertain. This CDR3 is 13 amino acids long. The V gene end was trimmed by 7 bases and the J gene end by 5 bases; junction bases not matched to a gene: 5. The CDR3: CASTETGGETQYF. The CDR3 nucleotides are TGCGCCAGCACAGAGACAGGGGGGGAGACCCAGTACTTC.

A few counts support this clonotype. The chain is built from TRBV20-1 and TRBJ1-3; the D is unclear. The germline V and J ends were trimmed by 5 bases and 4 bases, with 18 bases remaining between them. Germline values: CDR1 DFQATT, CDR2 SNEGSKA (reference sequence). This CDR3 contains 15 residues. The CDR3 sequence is CSAHGRGNTGNTIYF. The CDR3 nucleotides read TGCAGTGCTCATGGGAGAGGGAATACGGGAAACACCATATATTTT.

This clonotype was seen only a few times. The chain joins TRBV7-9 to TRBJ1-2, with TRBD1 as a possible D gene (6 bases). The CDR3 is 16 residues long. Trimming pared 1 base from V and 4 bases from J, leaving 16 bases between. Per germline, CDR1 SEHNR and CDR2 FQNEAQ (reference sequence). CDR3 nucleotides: TGTGCCAGCAGCTTAGATAAGGGGGTACCACCCTATGGCTACACCTTC. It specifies CASSLDKGVPPYGYTF.

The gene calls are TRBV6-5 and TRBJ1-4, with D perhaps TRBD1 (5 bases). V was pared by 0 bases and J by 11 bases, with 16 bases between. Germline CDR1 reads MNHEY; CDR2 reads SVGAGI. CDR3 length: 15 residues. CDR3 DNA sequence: TGTGCCAGCAGTTACTCGGATGGGACTGCCGTTAAACTGTTTTTT. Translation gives CASSYSDGTAVKLFF.

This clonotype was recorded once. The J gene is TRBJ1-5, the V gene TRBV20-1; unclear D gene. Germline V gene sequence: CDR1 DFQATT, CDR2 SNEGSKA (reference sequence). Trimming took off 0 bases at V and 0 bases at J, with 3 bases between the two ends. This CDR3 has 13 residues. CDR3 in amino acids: CSARDYSNQPQHF. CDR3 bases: TGCAGTGCTAGAGATTATAGCAATCAGCCCCAGCATTTT.

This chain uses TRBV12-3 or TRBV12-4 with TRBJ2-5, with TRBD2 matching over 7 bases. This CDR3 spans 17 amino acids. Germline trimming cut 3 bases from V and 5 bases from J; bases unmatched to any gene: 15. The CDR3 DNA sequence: TGTGCCAGCAGTTTTGGCCGAGGGGCGGGAGCCGGTGAGACCCAGTACTTC. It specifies CASSFGRGAGAGETQYF.

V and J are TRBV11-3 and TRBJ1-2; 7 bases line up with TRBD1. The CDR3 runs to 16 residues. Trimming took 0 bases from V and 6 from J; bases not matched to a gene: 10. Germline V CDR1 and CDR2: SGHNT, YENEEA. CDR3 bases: TGTGCCAGCAGCTTAGATCCGGGACAGCCCCGCCATGGCTACACCTTC. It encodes CASSLDPGQPRHGYTF.

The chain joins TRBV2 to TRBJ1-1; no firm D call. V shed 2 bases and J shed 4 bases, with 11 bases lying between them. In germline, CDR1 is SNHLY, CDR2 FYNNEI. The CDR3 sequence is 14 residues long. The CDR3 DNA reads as TGTGCCAGCAGTGAACGGGCAGGTAGCACTGAAGCTTTCTTT. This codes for CASSERAGSTEAFF.

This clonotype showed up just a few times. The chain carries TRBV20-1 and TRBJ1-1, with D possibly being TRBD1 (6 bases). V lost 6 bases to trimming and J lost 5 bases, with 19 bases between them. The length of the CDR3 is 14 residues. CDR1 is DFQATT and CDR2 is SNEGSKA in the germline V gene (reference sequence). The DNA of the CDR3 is TGCAGTGCCAGCCCACAGGGAGTGTGGACTGAAGCTTTCTTT. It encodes CSASPQGVWTEAFF.

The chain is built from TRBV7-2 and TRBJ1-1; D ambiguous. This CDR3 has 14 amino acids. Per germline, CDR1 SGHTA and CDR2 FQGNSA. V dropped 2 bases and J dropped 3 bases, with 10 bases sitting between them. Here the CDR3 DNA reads TGTGCCAGCAGCTTACAAAACAGTTACACTGAAGCTTTCTTT. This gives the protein CASSLQNSYTEAFF.

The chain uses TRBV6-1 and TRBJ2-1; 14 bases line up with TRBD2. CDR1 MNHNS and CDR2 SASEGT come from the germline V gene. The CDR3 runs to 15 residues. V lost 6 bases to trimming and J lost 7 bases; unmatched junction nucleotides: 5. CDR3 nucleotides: TGTGCCAGCAGGGGACTAGCGGGAGTCGGAAATGAGCAGTTCTTC. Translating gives CASRGLAGVGNEQFF.

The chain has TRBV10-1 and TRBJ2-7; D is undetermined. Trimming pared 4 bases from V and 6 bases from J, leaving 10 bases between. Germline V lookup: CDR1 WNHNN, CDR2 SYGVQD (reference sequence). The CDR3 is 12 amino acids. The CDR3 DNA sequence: TGCGCCAGCAGTGGTAACTATGGCGAGCAGTACTTC. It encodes CASSGNYGEQYF.